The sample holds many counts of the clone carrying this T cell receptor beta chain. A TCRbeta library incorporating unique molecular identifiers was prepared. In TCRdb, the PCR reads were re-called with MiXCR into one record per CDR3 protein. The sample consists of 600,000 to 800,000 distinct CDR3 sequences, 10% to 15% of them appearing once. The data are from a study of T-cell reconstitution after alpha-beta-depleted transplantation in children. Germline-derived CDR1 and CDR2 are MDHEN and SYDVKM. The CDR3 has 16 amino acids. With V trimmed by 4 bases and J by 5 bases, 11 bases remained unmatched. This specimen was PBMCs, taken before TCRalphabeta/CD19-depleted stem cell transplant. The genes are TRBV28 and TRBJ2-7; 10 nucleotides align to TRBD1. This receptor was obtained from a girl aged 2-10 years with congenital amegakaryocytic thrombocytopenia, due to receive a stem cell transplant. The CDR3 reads CASSSLPGQGRDEQYF. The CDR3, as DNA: TGTGCCAGCAGTTCACTACCGGGACAGGGGAGGGACGAGCAGTACTTC.